The sequence of this T cell receptor beta chain was determined in a study of post-analysis software for immune sequencing data. Across the study: The patients showed relapsing-remitting, secondary progressive and progressive-relapsing multiple sclerosis courses. General observations from the study: When patients were compared with controls, five TRBV segments were more frequent, TRBV5-6, TRBV5-1 and TRBV20-1 among them. Compared with controls, patients showed significantly lower normalized Chao1 diversity.

Of note for this clonotype: The antigen remains unidentified.

Unique-molecular-identifier-tagged TCR beta cDNA libraries were used. TCRdb analysed the PCR reads with MiXCR anew, one entry per CDR3 protein. The sample has roughly 800,000 distinct CDR3 sequences; around 42% are singletons. This CDR3 comprises 14 residues. The V gene lost 9 bases and the J gene lost 4 bases, with 15 bases spanning the gap. CDR1 is KGHDR, CDR2 SFDVKD, per germline. The sequencing sample was made of blood. The chain uses TRBV24-1 and TRBJ2-1; D gene unclear. The TCR was taken from a girl between 5 and 17 years old with multiple sclerosis. Here the CDR3 DNA reads TGTGCCACCCAGTTTTCAGGCGAATACAATGAGCAGTTCTTC. Residues: CATQFSGEYNEQFF.